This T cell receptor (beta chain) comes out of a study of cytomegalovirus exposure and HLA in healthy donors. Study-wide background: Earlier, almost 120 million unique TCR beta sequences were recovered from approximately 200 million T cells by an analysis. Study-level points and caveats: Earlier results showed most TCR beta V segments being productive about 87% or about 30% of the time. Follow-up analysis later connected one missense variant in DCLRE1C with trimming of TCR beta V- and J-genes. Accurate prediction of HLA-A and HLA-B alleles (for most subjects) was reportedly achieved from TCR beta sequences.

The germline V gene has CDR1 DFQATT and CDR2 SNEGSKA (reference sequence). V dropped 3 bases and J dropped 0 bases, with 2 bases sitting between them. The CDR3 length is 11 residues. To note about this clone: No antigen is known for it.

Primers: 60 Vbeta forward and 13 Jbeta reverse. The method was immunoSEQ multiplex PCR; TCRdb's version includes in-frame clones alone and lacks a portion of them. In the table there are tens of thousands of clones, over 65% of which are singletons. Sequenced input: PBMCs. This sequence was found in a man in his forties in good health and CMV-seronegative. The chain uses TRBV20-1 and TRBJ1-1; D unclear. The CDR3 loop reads CSASLNTEAFF. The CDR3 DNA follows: TGCAGTGCTAGCTTGAACACTGAAGCTTTCTTT.